These 21 T cell receptor beta chains were all obtained from the same sample, sequenced in a study of blood T cell repertoires in COVID-19. The repertoire was sequenced with immunoSEQ multiplex PCR; TCRdb's copy has only in-frame clones and lacks some. The sample consists of about 77,000 clones, approximately 88% of them appearing once. Sequenced input: peripheral blood. Receptors originate from a woman of 80 years or more with acute or convalescent COVID-19.

This chain connects TRBV12-3 or TRBV12-4 to TRBJ1-2; D is uncertain. The length of the CDR3 is 13 residues. The germline V and J ends were trimmed by 2 bases and 8 bases, with 12 bases remaining between them. The CDR3 here is CASSLMPGEGYTF. Here the CDR3 DNA reads TGTGCCAGCAGTTTAATGCCCGGGGAGGGCTACACCTTC.

This sequence joins TRBV2 and TRBJ1-1, with D perhaps TRBD1 (5 bases). Trimming removed 2 bases from V and 8 bases from J, with 15 bases in between. Germline V CDR1 and CDR2: SNHLY, FYNNEI. The CDR3 is 14 residues long. The CDR3 reads CASSEPRERREAFF. The CDR3 coding sequence is TGTGCCAGCAGTGAACCCAGGGAACGGAGAGAAGCTTTCTTT. Using reference TRBV2 and TRBJ1-1 for the parts outside the CDR3, the full variable domain is EPEVTQTPSHQVTQMGQEVILRCVPISNHLYFYWYRQILGQKVEFLVSFYNNEISEKSEIFDDQFSVERPDGSNFTLKIRSTKLEDSAMYFCASSEPRERREAFFGQGTRLTVV.

This clone was detected only a few times. The J gene is TRBJ2-1, the V gene TRBV7-2; D call uncertain. Germline V CDR1 and CDR2: SGHTA, FQGNSA. The CDR3 spans 15 residues. V was clipped by 3 bases and J by 0 bases, with 9 bases between them. The DNA of the CDR3 is TGTGCCAGCAGCTTCGGCAGGTCCTCCTACAATGAGCAGTTCTTC. Translating it yields CASSFGRSSYNEQFF.

This clone was picked up one time. CDR3 protein: CASSKQGTKNIQYF. CDR3 coding DNA: TGTGCCAGTAGTAAACAGGGCACCAAAAACATTCAGTACTTC. The chain carries TRBV19 and TRBJ2-4, with D perhaps matching TRBD1 (6 bases). The length of the CDR3 is 14 residues. Trimming took off 4 bases at V and 2 bases at J, with 9 bases between the two ends. The germline V gene has CDR1 LNHDA and CDR2 SQIVND (reference sequence).

V usage is TRBV2 and J usage is TRBJ1-1; 9 bases match TRBD1. This CDR3 has 13 amino acids. Germline V CDR1 and CDR2: SNHLY, FYNNEI. J was trimmed by 3 bases and V by 10 bases; bases with no gene match: 6. Here the CDR3 reads CATTRDRDTEAFF. The DNA for the CDR3 is TGTGCCACGACCCGGGACAGGGACACTGAAGCTTTCTTT.

This clone was seen more than once but under ten times. The genes are TRBV7-9 and TRBJ1-6; 7 bases are shared with TRBD1. The junction had 12 bases not matched to a gene; V was cut back by 5 bases and J by 8 bases. From germline, CDR1 is SEHNR and CDR2 FQNEAQ (reference sequence). This CDR3 has 16 amino acids. DNA for the CDR3: TGTGCCAGCAGCCATCCGATAGACAGGGATCATTCACCCCTCCACTTT. Encoded protein: CASSHPIDRDHSPLHF.

A single count supports this clone. V gene TRBV4-3 combines with J gene TRBJ1-1, with 9 positions matching TRBD1. The length of the CDR3 is 15 residues. V gave up 1 base and J gave up 1 base; unmatched junction bases: 1. Germline V gene lookup returns CDR1 LGHNA and CDR2 YSLEER. CDR3 DNA: TGCGCCAGCAGCCAAGGGGACAGGGAGAACACTGAAGCTTTCTTT. Translated: CASSQGDRENTEAFF.

V usage is TRBV2 and J usage is TRBJ2-6; possible D gene TRBD2, 6 bases. Germline V gives CDR1 SNHLY, CDR2 FYNNEI. The CDR3 has 15 amino acids. V was trimmed by 6 bases and J by 1 base, leaving 10 bases between them. The CDR3 loop reads CASREGVSGANVLTF. Written as DNA, the CDR3 is TGTGCCAGCAGGGAGGGAGTTTCTGGGGCCAACGTCCTGACTTTC.

This sequence joins TRBV15 and TRBJ2-5, with D possibly TRBD1 on 7 matching bases. This CDR3 is built from 16 residues. Germline values: CDR1 LNHNV, CDR2 YYDKDF (reference sequence). V shed 2 bases and J shed 0 bases, with 13 bases lying between them. CDR3 loop: CATSRPTGTYQETQYF. In DNA, the CDR3 is TGTGCCACCAGCAGACCGACAGGGACTTACCAAGAGACCCAGTACTTC.

Only one count was recorded for this clone. An end of the junction differs from the germline gene, which may be a read error. The genes are TRBV18 and TRBJ1-2; 8 bases fit TRBD1. The CDR3 runs to 14 residues. Germline V gives CDR1 KGHSH, CDR2 LQKENI. CDR3 residues: CASSATGAYYSYTF. The CDR3 bases are TGTGCCAGCTCCGCGACAGGGGCGTACTATAGCTACACCTTC.

V is TRBV11-3 and J is TRBJ1-5, with D possibly matching TRBD1 (5 bases). Trimming cost V 2 bases and J 7 bases, with 12 bases left between them. Germline lookup yields CDR1 SGHNT and CDR2 YENEEA. The CDR3 sequence is 14 residues long. The CDR3 DNA follows: TGTGCCAGCAGCTTACGACAGATGGAGCAGCCCCAGCATTTT. It encodes CASSLRQMEQPQHF.

On this clone: Distinct nucleotide sequences in the sample also encode this CDR3. J is TRBJ1-5 and V is TRBV6-1; tentatively, D is TRBD1 (6 bases). Trimming cost V 0 bases and J 5 bases, with 11 bases left between them. Per germline, CDR1 MNHNS and CDR2 SASEGT. The CDR3 runs 15 residues. The CDR3 loop is CASSEAGGRDQPQHF. Here the CDR3 DNA reads TGTGCCAGCAGTGAAGCAGGGGGTAGGGATCAGCCCCAGCATTTT.

The gene calls are TRBV30 and TRBJ2-1; tentatively, D is TRBD2 (6 bases). This CDR3 has 14 amino acids. Trimming shortened V by 2 bases and J by 4 bases, and 12 bases separated the two germline ends. The germline gives CDR1 GTSNPN, CDR2 SVGIG (reference sequence). The CDR3 region is CAWSRTSRYNEQFF. CDR3 DNA sequence: TGTGCCTGGAGTCGCACTAGCAGATACAATGAGCAGTTCTTC.

The rearrangement links TRBV6-5 to TRBJ1-1, with TRBD1 identical over 7 bases. The germline V gene encodes CDR1 MNHEY and CDR2 SVGAGI. The CDR3 sequence is 15 residues long. J gave up 1 base and V 6 bases, and 8 bases lay outside the gene matches. The CDR3 protein is CASRGTGAQNTEAFF. CDR3 DNA: TGTGCCAGCAGGGGAACAGGGGCCCAGAACACTGAAGCTTTCTTT.

The chain employs TRBV7-2 and TRBJ1-5; D unresolved. There are 12 residues in the CDR3. Trimming removed 6 bases from V and 9 bases from J, with 12 bases in between. Germline CDR1 and CDR2: SGHTA and FQGNSA. CDR3: CASRSILGPQHF. CDR3 bases: TGTGCCAGCAGGTCTATTCTAGGGCCCCAGCATTTT.

The chain links TRBV11-3 to TRBJ2-3, with a tentative D call TRBD2 (6 bases). The CDR3 loop spans 18 amino acids. Between the trimmed V and J ends, which lost 5 bases and 1 base, there was a span of 22 bases. Germline V CDR1 and CDR2: SGHNT, YENEEA. The CDR3 is CASSPWGYEGGGTDTQYF. The CDR3 DNA reads as TGTGCCAGCAGCCCGTGGGGGTATGAGGGCGGGGGCACAGATACGCAGTATTTT.

The rearrangement joins TRBV11-2 to TRBJ2-3; 9 nucleotides agree with TRBD1. The germline V gene encodes CDR1 SGHAT and CDR2 FQNNGV. The junction had 10 bases not matched to a gene; V was cut back by 5 bases and J by 4 bases. The CDR3 is 16 amino acids. The CDR3 coding sequence is TGTGCCAGCAGCCGGACGGGACAGGGTCTGGCAGATACGCAGTATTTT. It is translated as CASSRTGQGLADTQYF.

The chain joins TRBV6-5 to TRBJ1-2; 7 bases fit TRBD1. The CDR3 has 13 residues. Unmatched junction bases numbered 6, after V lost 6 bases and J lost 5 bases. Germline assignment: CDR1 MNHEY and CDR2 SVGAGI. CDR3 region: CASSPDRVYGYTF. The CDR3 DNA reads TGTGCCAGCAGCCCCGACAGGGTTTATGGCTACACCTTC.

The rearrangement uses TRBV4-3 and TRBJ2-3; TRBD1 is a possible D gene (6 bases). V was cut by 0 bases and J by 7 bases, with 8 bases left in between. Germline V gene data show CDR1 as LGHNA and CDR2 as YSLEER. This CDR3 has 13 residues. CDR3 nucleotides: TGCGCCAGCAGCCAAGACACAGGGAATACGCAGTATTTT. Translating it yields CASSQDTGNTQYF.

The V gene is TRBV7-2, the J gene TRBJ1-2; TRBD1 is a possible D gene (5 bases). This CDR3 has 14 amino acids. Per the germline V gene, CDR1 is SGHTA and CDR2 is FQGNSA. The germline V and J ends were trimmed by 1 base and 3 bases, with 9 bases remaining between them. This CDR3 reads CASSLDPGHYGYTF. The CDR3 DNA is TGTGCCAGCAGCTTAGACCCAGGGCACTATGGCTACACCTTC.

This rearrangement joins TRBV5-8 to TRBJ2-3, with D possibly being TRBD2 (7 bases). V lost 0 bases and J 5 bases, leaving 10 bases between the germline ends. The CDR3 totals 14 residues. Germline loops: CDR1 SGHTS, CDR2 YDEGEE. CDR3 region: CASSLERGGDTQYF. The CDR3 DNA reads TGTGCCAGCAGCTTGGAAAGGGGGGGAGATACGCAGTATTTT.